Presented here are 7 T cell receptor beta chains from one specimen sequenced in a study of T cells expressing NK-cell markers. Reanalyzing the 5' RACE reads, TCRdb keeps one entry per CDR3 protein, without DNA. Recorded for this sample: 500,000 to 700,000 distinct CDR3 sequences. Material for sequencing was blood T cells: a sorted CD56 or NKG2C T cell subset, CD4+ or CD8+ T cells, or bulk PBMC T cells (not recorded which). The receptors shown here come from a man between 18 and 29 years old in good health.

The rearrangement joins TRBV25-1 to TRBJ1-5; TCRdb's assignment of TRBD1 cannot be checked, as there is no DNA. CDR1 and CDR2 from the germline V gene are MGHDK and SYGVNS. The CDR3 loop spans 15 amino acids. The CDR3: CASSEDGGSNQPQHF. The full variable domain, with the rest looked up from reference TRBV25-1 and TRBJ1-5, is EADIYQTPRYLVIGTGKKITLECSQTMGHDKMYWYQQDPGMELHLIHYSYGVNSTEKGDLSSESTVSRIRTEHFPLTLESARPSHTSQYLCASSEDGGSNQPQHFGDGTRLSIL.

This chain connects TRBV10-2 to TRBJ2-2; TCRdb picks TRBD1, but there is no DNA to check that call. CDR3 length: 15 residues. The germline V gene encodes CDR1 WSHSY and CDR2 SAAADI. CDR3: CASSLDPRDTGELFF.

This rearrangement joins TRBV6-5 to TRBJ1-1; TCRdb gives TRBD1 as the D gene, but with no DNA this cannot be confirmed. Per the germline V gene, CDR1 is MNHEY and CDR2 is SVGAGI. This CDR3 contains 11 residues. The chain's CDR3 is CASKTGAEAFF.

This chain links TRBV4-1 with TRBJ2-1; TCRdb lists TRBD2, though no DNA is available to test this call. CDR3 length: 16 amino acids. The V gene's germline CDR1 is MGHRA and CDR2 YSYEKL. The CDR3 here is CASSQEPGLAQAEQFF.

The rearrangement links TRBV6-2 or TRBV6-3 to TRBJ1-2. In germline, CDR1 is MNHEY, CDR2 SVGEGT. The CDR3 covers 13 residues. The CDR3 region is CASSYSLGYGYTF.

V gene TRBV29-1 combines with J gene TRBJ2-5; there is no DNA to check the TCRdb D call of TRBD1. The CDR3 is 15 residues long. Germline loops: CDR1 SQVTM, CDR2 ANQGSEA. This CDR3 is CSVEPLGGTQETQYF.

The J gene is TRBJ1-3, the V gene TRBV18. Germline lookup yields CDR1 KGHSH and CDR2 LQKENI. The CDR3 covers 16 residues. This CDR3 reads CASSQEVPDSGNTIYF.